The present T cell receptor (beta chain) was sequenced within a study of cytomegalovirus exposure and HLA in healthy donors. A remark on this clone: One end of the junction varies from germline; a read error may be responsible.

This CDR3 spans 13 amino acids. Germline V gene lookup returns CDR1 SEHNR and CDR2 FQNEAQ (reference sequence). It was with 60 Vbeta and 13 Jbeta primers that the PCR ran. The data were produced by immunoSEQ multiplex PCR, yet TCRdb's version contains in-frame clones alone and is incomplete. The sample shows some 170,000 clones, roughly 71% of them seen only once. The receptor was isolated from a woman aged 50 to 60 in good health and CMV-seropositive. Source material: PBMCs. The J gene is TRBJ1-5, the V gene TRBV7-9, with D possibly being TRBD1 (6 bases). This CDR3 is CSSSRTANQPQHF. The DNA for the CDR3 is TGTTCCAGCAGCCGGACAGCTAATCAGCCCCAGCATTTT.